Listed here are 26 T cell receptor beta chains from one sample, sequenced in a study of cytomegalovirus exposure and HLA in healthy donors. The PCR contained 60 Vbeta and 13 Jbeta primers. Data came from immunoSEQ multiplex PCR; TCRdb stores just in-frame clones and leaves some out. Here the sample spans 89,000 or so clones, 84% being singletons. The sample comprised PBMCs. These receptors all stem from a woman under 30 in good health and CMV-seropositive.

This clone was observed a handful of times. The gene calls are TRBV28 and TRBJ1-4; D gene uncertain. The V end lost 6 bases, the J end lost 6 bases, and 20 bases lay between the germline ends. The CDR3 loop spans 16 amino acids. Germline values: CDR1 MDHEN, CDR2 SYDVKM. The CDR3, as DNA: TGTGCCAGCAGATCCGAGAGGAGTCCGTGGGATGAAAAACTGTTTTTT. Translated, it gives CASRSERSPWDEKLFF.

The rearrangement links TRBV7-9 to TRBJ2-7; TRBD1 might be the D (5 bases). CDR3 length: 15 amino acids. The V gene lost 0 bases and the J gene lost 2 bases, with 11 bases spanning the gap. CDR1 SEHNR and CDR2 FQNEAQ come from the germline V gene (reference sequence). This CDR3 is CASSLAGRPPYEQYF. CDR3 bases: TGTGCCAGCAGCTTAGCGGGGCGCCCTCCCTACGAGCAGTACTTC.

Here the CDR3 DNA reads TGTGCCAGCACTGTCGGGAGCTCCTACAATGAGCAGTTCTTC. Encoded protein: CASTVGSSYNEQFF. The rearrangement joins TRBV28 to TRBJ2-1, with D perhaps matching TRBD2 (6 bases). Germline V lookup: CDR1 MDHEN, CDR2 SYDVKM. Trimming took 7 bases from V and 0 from J, leaving 10 bases between them. The CDR3 covers 14 residues.

CDR3 sequence: CASSELDRAYEQYF. The CDR3 DNA follows: TGTGCCAGCAGTGAACTGGACAGAGCCTACGAGCAGTACTTC. The chain joins TRBV6-1 to TRBJ2-7, with D tentatively TRBD1 (6 bases). The V gene's germline CDR1 is MNHNS and CDR2 SASEGT. This CDR3 region has 14 residues. The germline V and J ends were trimmed by 2 bases and 2 bases, with 10 bases remaining between them.

This rearrangement joins TRBV30 to TRBJ2-3; D is possibly TRBD1 (6 bases). With 3 bases removed from V and 4 bases from J, the gap between germline ends came to 17 bases. The CDR3 runs to 15 residues. In germline, CDR1 is GTSNPN, CDR2 SVGIG (reference sequence). The CDR3 protein is CAWSLGARVADTQYF. In nucleotides, the CDR3 is TGTGCCTGGAGCCTGGGGGCCCGTGTGGCAGATACGCAGTATTTT.

This clone was observed once. The chain carries TRBV15 and TRBJ2-7, with D tentatively TRBD2 (5 bases). V dropped 5 bases and J dropped 3 bases, with 14 bases sitting between them. The V gene's germline CDR1 is LNHNV and CDR2 YYDKDF (reference sequence). CDR3 length: 14 residues. The CDR3 coding sequence is TGTGCCACCAGCGCCCGGCCCGGGGTCTACGAGCAGTACTTC. Its protein product is CATSARPGVYEQYF.

This chain links TRBV13 with TRBJ2-1; TRBD1 matches 9 bases. Germline assignment: CDR1 PRHDT and CDR2 FYEKMQ (reference sequence). The CDR3 covers 16 residues. The V segment lost 1 base and the J segment 7 bases; nucleotides outside the gene matches: 8. The CDR3 nucleotides read TGTGCCAGCAGCTTAGTTCGTGGACAGGGGACGAATGAGCAGTTCTTC. This translates into CASSLVRGQGTNEQFF.

J is TRBJ2-3 and V is TRBV27; D remains ambiguous. CDR3 length: 13 residues. Germline V gives CDR1 MNHEY, CDR2 SMNVEV (reference sequence). V dropped 5 bases and J dropped 1 base, with 7 bases sitting between them. CDR3 loop: CASSLAGTDTQYF. CDR3 in DNA: TGTGCCAGCAGTCTGGCTGGCACAGATACGCAGTATTTT.

The chain joins TRBV29-1 to TRBJ2-1, with D unresolved. This CDR3 spans 15 amino acids. V was pared by 4 bases and J by 0 bases, with 13 bases between. From germline, CDR1 is SQVTM and CDR2 ANQGSEA. CDR3 DNA sequence: TGCAGCGTTGTTGGTAGTGCGAGCTCCTACAATGAGCAGTTCTTC. This encodes CSVVGSASSYNEQFF.

This chain links TRBV7-6 with TRBJ2-7; D is perhaps TRBD2 (6 bases). CDR3 length: 16 residues. CDR1 and CDR2 (germline): SGHVS, FNYEAQ. V lost 0 bases to trimming and J lost 5 bases, with 17 bases between them. The CDR3 loop is CASSLAGGGRLDEQYF. The CDR3 coding sequence is TGTGCCAGCAGCTTAGCGGGGGGTGGTCGGTTGGACGAGCAGTACTTC.

V is TRBV6-6 and J is TRBJ1-1, with no clear D. The germline V gene has CDR1 MNHNY and CDR2 SVGAGI (reference sequence). Trimming took off 2 bases at V and 1 base at J, with 8 bases between the two ends. The CDR3 length is 14 residues. This CDR3 is CASSYGRQNTEAFF. The CDR3 DNA reads TGTGCCAGCAGTTACGGGAGGCAGAACACTGAAGCTTTCTTT.

The rearrangement joins TRBV5-1 to TRBJ2-3, with TRBD1 matching 10 bases. The CDR3 has 15 amino acids. Trimming at V came to 2 bases and at J to 5 bases, leaving 5 bases not matched to a gene. CDR1 is SGHRS and CDR2 is YFSETQ in the germline V gene. DNA of the CDR3: TGCGCCAGCAGCTTCGGAGACAGGGGGCAAGATACGCAGTATTTT. This codes for CASSFGDRGQDTQYF.

The gene calls are TRBV7-3 and TRBJ1-1, with D possibly matching TRBD1 (5 bases). Trimming cost V 4 bases and J 5 bases, with 11 bases left between them. Germline values: CDR1 SGHTA, CDR2 FQGTGA. This CDR3 comprises 13 residues. DNA for the CDR3: TGTGCCAGCAGCTATAATCAGGGAACTGAAGCTTTCTTT. This gives the protein CASSYNQGTEAFF.

The chain employs TRBV7-9 and TRBJ1-1; D gene ambiguous. The V end lost 5 bases, the J end lost 0 bases, and 10 bases lay between the germline ends. Germline V gene lookup returns CDR1 SEHNR and CDR2 FQNEAQ (reference sequence). The CDR3 has 14 amino acids. The CDR3 spells CASSLGNMNTEAFF. DNA of the CDR3: TGTGCCAGCAGCCTCGGGAATATGAACACTGAAGCTTTCTTT.

There are a few counts of this clone. The chain links TRBV6-4 to TRBJ2-1, with 12 bases matching TRBD2. Per germline, CDR1 MRHNA and CDR2 SNTAGT. V shed 0 bases, J shed 6 bases, and the junction held 0 bases outside the gene matches. The CDR3 length is 15 residues. The CDR3 loop is CASSDSTSGSNEQFF. The CDR3 nucleotides are TGTGCCAGCAGTGACTCGACTAGCGGGAGCAATGAGCAGTTCTTC.

The chain carries TRBV30 and TRBJ2-1; 9 bases align to TRBD2. The CDR3 has 14 amino acids. Trimming removed 0 bases from V and 9 bases from J; junction bases left unmatched: 6. Germline V gives CDR1 GTSNPN, CDR2 SVGIG (reference sequence). The CDR3 region is CAWSVLAGGGEQFF. The CDR3, as DNA: TGTGCCTGGAGTGTACTAGCGGGTGGTGGTGAGCAGTTCTTC.

The V and J genes are TRBV5-6 and TRBJ2-1; 10 nucleotides line up with TRBD2. The CDR3 is 17 amino acids. V lost 4 bases, J lost 8 bases, and 15 bases stayed unmatched. The germline CDR1 and CDR2 sequences are SGHDT and YYEEEE. In DNA, the CDR3 is TGTGCCAGCAGCACAGGTGCGTGGCTAGCGGGAGAGGATGAGCAGTTCTTC. This translates into CASSTGAWLAGEDEQFF. Looking up the rest from reference TRBV5-6 and TRBJ2-1 gives the full variable domain: DAGVTQSPTHLIKTRGQQVTLRCSPKSGHDTVSWYQQALGQGPQFIFQYYEEEERQRGNFPDRFSGHQFPNYSSELNVNALLLGDSALYLCASSTGAWLAGEDEQFFGPGTRLTVL.

This chain connects TRBV7-8 to TRBJ2-7; D may be TRBD1 (5 bases). V lost 1 base and J lost 4, with 8 bases in between. The CDR3 covers 13 residues. CDR1 is SGHVS, CDR2 FQNEAQ, per germline. The CDR3 nucleotides read TGTGCCAGCAGCTTAGGGTCAGGGTACGAGCAGTACTTC. It encodes CASSLGSGYEQYF.

CDR3 amino acids: CASSGRTSGTYEQYF. The CDR3 DNA sequence: TGTGCCAGCAGCGGACGGACTAGCGGGACCTACGAGCAGTACTTC. The chain has TRBV7-8 and TRBJ2-7; 12 positions agree with TRBD2. The CDR3 has 15 residues. The trim removed 5 bases at V and 2 bases at J, leaving 4 bases unmatched. From germline, CDR1 is SGHVS and CDR2 FQNEAQ.

This sequence joins TRBV5-1 and TRBJ1-1; D unresolved. From germline, CDR1 is SGHRS and CDR2 YFSETQ. This CDR3 is built from 14 residues. The V end lost 0 bases, the J end lost 2 bases, and 8 bases lay between the germline ends. The DNA of the CDR3 is TGCGCCAGCAGCTTGGACAGCACTAACACTGAAGCTTTCTTT. As protein: CASSLDSTNTEAFF.

In its sample, this clone was seen once. V usage is TRBV18 and J usage is TRBJ1-1; 7 bases fit TRBD1. CDR3 length: 12 amino acids. V trimming: 6 bases; J trimming: 6 bases; junction bases outside the gene matches: 4. The germline gives CDR1 KGHSH, CDR2 LQKENI. DNA of the CDR3: TGTGCCAGCTCGCCCAGGGGGGCTGAAGCTTTCTTT. Protein product: CASSPRGAEAFF.

V and J are TRBV27 and TRBJ2-3, with unresolved D. The CDR3 spans 15 residues. Deletions cut 6 bases from V and 1 base from J, with 14 bases between. Germline assignment: CDR1 MNHEY and CDR2 SMNVEV (reference sequence). The CDR3 region has the DNA TGTGCCAGCAGGCCCGGGTTGTTAGGCACAGATACGCAGTATTTT. Its protein product is CASRPGLLGTDTQYF.

This chain connects TRBV14 to TRBJ2-7; TRBD1 matches at 9 bases. With V trimmed by 0 bases and J by 7 bases, 4 bases remained unmatched. Germline loops: CDR1 SGHDN, CDR2 FVKESK. The CDR3 length is 14 residues. The DNA of the CDR3 is TGTGCCAGCAGCCAAGAACAGGGGGCGGAAGAGCAGTACTTC. Residues: CASSQEQGAEEQYF.

The V and J genes are TRBV2 and TRBJ2-3; D unresolved. V was trimmed by 7 bases and J by 3 bases, leaving 11 bases between them. This CDR3 has 13 amino acids. Germline V gives CDR1 SNHLY, CDR2 FYNNEI. The DNA for the CDR3 is TGTGCCAGCAATGCGGCCTCAACAGATACGCAGTATTTT. Residues: CASNAASTDTQYF.

The rearrangement joins TRBV29-1 to TRBJ2-3; perhaps TRBD2 as D (5 bases). This CDR3 contains 13 residues. The ends were cut back, 3 bases at V and 3 bases at J, with 10 bases in the middle. In germline, CDR1 is SQVTM, CDR2 ANQGSEA. The CDR3 sequence: CSVDNLATDTQYF. In nucleotides, the CDR3 is TGCAGCGTTGATAACCTAGCTACAGATACGCAGTATTTT.

V and J are TRBV6-1 and TRBJ2-5; TRBD1 matches at 7 bases. The trim removed 3 bases at V and 2 bases at J, leaving 9 bases unmatched. The CDR3 is 16 residues long. CDR1 and CDR2 (germline): MNHNS, SASEGT. The chain's CDR3 is CASSDEGARFQETQYF. The DNA for the CDR3 is TGTGCCAGCAGTGACGAGGGGGCAAGGTTTCAAGAGACCCAGTACTTC.